Listed below are T cell receptor beta chains from one sample, sequenced in a study of long-term antiretroviral therapy in people with HIV. Profiled with immunoSEQ multiplex PCR; TCRdb holds only in-frame clones, not every one. Here the sample spans some 23,000 clones, roughly 79% being singletons. Here the sequenced sample was unsorted PBMCs, taken 1.1 years before starting antiretroviral therapy. The receptor source for this set is a woman aged 40 to 50 with HIV. CDR3s include the opening cysteine and the closing phenylalanine or tryptophan. Clone size is given for some rows only: seen once, a few or many times, or a class if the clone is expanded.

>TRBV2|TRBJ1-2|few
CASTSGLYGYTF
>TRBV6-1|TRBJ1-2|medium-sized
CATRDLSYGYTF
>TRBV4-3|TRBJ2-3|few
CASSPLRDGSTDTQYF
>TRBV5-1|TRBJ1-2|-
CASSGTGESRYTF
>TRBV11-3|TRBJ2-3|-
CASSLLYTDTQYF
>TRBV4-3|TRBJ1-2|-
CASSQSTLLDYGYTF
>TRBV7-6|TRBJ2-1|-
CASSPGRYEQFF
>TRBV28|TRBJ1-5|few
CASRGDRVINQPQHF
>TRBV5-4|TRBJ1-4|-
CASSAKRDRGRGEKLFF
>TRBV4-1|TRBJ2-3|-
CASSQIDLGLSTDTQYF
>TRBV11-3|TRBJ2-3|-
CASTPGTGYGTDTQYF
>TRBV15|TRBJ1-3|-
CATSRPGTGGNTIYF
>TRBV5-1|TRBJ2-3|few
CASSLDEGPIGTDTQYF
>TRBV5-6|TRBJ2-2|few
CASSFGLELFF
>TRBV18|TRBJ1-1|-
CASSPQQGGDTEAFF
>TRBV5-6|TRBJ2-2|once
CASSFGGYTGELFF
>TRBV7-9|TRBJ2-1|few
CASSLGTSGTSRSIQFF
>TRBV6-6|TRBJ2-7|-
CASSYYGKGREQYF
>TRBV29-1|TRBJ1-1|-
CSVFPGLTEAFF
>TRBV5-5|TRBJ1-1|-
CASSLGGWTGKISMNTEAFF
>TRBV9|TRBJ1-3|-
CASSVAVPPGNTIYF
>TRBV6-1|TRBJ2-2|once
CASSDLAGTTGELFF
>TRBV14|TRBJ2-7|-
CASSQGYEQYF
>TRBV7-2|TRBJ1-2|-
CASSYDRVGGYTF
>TRBV2|TRBJ2-3|-
CASSVGDTQYF
>TRBV25-1|TRBJ1-2|-
CASSELGGGNGYTF
>TRBV6-6|TRBJ2-3|-
CASSARGAGGADTQYF
>TRBV6-5|TRBJ1-2|-
CASSPRTGFNYGYTF
>TRBV4-2|TRBJ1-6|-
CASSQEPSGGAGSPLHF
>TRBV29-1|TRBJ2-5|-
CSVGDETGGRETQYF
>TRBV30|TRBJ1-2|few
CAWSPQGVYGYTF
>TRBV6-1|TRBJ1-5|-
CASSQGRIYSNQPQHF
>TRBV5-6|TRBJ2-1|once
CASSFLRATSYNEQFF
>TRBV4-2|TRBJ2-3|-
CASSQGGGALDTQYF
>TRBV9|TRBJ2-7|-
CASSHTSYEQYF
>TRBV7-9|TRBJ1-2|once
CASSLYRDRDYGYTF
>TRBV4-3|TRBJ1-1|-
CASSQVGGFTEAFF
>TRBV30|TRBJ2-7|-
CAWSLLAGDLYEQYF
>TRBV11-3|TRBJ2-2|-
CASSPTGPGYGGELFF
>TRBV27|TRBJ2-3|-
CASSFSGPPFTDTQYF
>TRBV7-9|TRBJ1-4|-
CASSPSDRAGNEKLFF
>TRBV5-8|TRBJ2-4|-
CASSFRPGSIKNIQYF
>TRBV6-1|TRBJ1-5|-
CASSESRSTQNQPQHF
>TRBV4-1|TRBJ1-4|-
CASSQEGGRATNEKLFF
>TRBV7-9|TRBJ2-1|-
CASSLAWGNEQFF
>TRBV7-8|TRBJ1-6|-
CASTYPLGQSSYNSPLHF
>TRBV20-1|TRBJ1-4|-
CSAWRDEKLFF
>TRBV9|TRBJ1-3|few
CASSVRETSNTIYF
>TRBV5-1|TRBJ1-2|-
CASSATGDYGYTF
>TRBV7-2|TRBJ2-3|-
CASSLDGPLDTQYF
>TRBV2|TRBJ1-4|few
CASSDGARRDEKLFF